The next 28 T cell receptor beta chains were all read from a single sample in a study of PD-1 blockade in classical Hodgkin lymphoma. Sequenced by immunoSEQ multiplex PCR; TCRdb stores in-frame clones only, minus some. This table holds some 84,000 clones, around 90% found once. After autologous stem cell transplantation all patients relapsed, and prior brentuximab vedotin exposure differed between cohorts. The sample here was peripheral blood mononuclear cells (PBMCs), taken before the second cycle of nivolumab. Receptor source: a human donor with classical Hodgkin lymphoma.

The chain uses TRBV5-1 and TRBJ2-4; 12 bases are shared with TRBD2. V shed 5 bases, J shed 1 base, and the junction held 7 bases outside the gene matches. The CDR3 spans 17 residues. Germline V lookup: CDR1 SGHRS, CDR2 YFSETQ. The DNA for the CDR3 is TGCGCCAGCAGGAGACTAGCGGGAGAGATTGCCAAAAACATTCAGTACTTC. This gives the protein CASRRLAGEIAKNIQYF.

The V call is TRBV6-5, the J call TRBJ2-7; 7 positions match TRBD1. V was pared by 7 bases and J by 0 bases, with 9 bases of the junction left unmatched. Per the germline V gene, CDR1 is MNHEY and CDR2 is SVGAGI. The CDR3 consists of 15 residues. CDR3 nucleotides: TGTGCCAGCACCAGACGACAGGGTGCCTCCTACGAGCAGTACTTC. Amino acid sequence: CASTRRQGASYEQYF.

This clone was seen once. The chain uses TRBV19 and TRBJ1-4, with 8 bases identical to TRBD1. V shed 4 bases, J shed 8 bases, and the junction held 9 bases outside the gene matches. The CDR3 has 15 amino acids. Looked up from germline, CDR1 is LNHDA and CDR2 is SQIVND (reference sequence). The CDR3 here is CASSKSDRALEKLFF. The CDR3 DNA reads as TGTGCCAGTAGTAAATCGGACAGGGCTCTAGAAAAACTGTTTTTT.

The CDR3 sequence is CASSESTSGKNIQYF. As DNA, the CDR3 is TGCGCCAGCAGTGAGTCGACTAGCGGCAAAAACATTCAGTACTTC. This chain uses TRBV10-2 with TRBJ2-4, with 9 bases matching TRBD2. Germline assignment: CDR1 WSHSY and CDR2 SAAADI. V lost 0 bases and J lost 3; bases outside the gene matches: 0. The CDR3 spans 15 residues.

The V gene is TRBV5-1, the J gene TRBJ1-1; 9 bases are a match to TRBD1. Germline V lookup: CDR1 SGHRS, CDR2 YFSETQ. The CDR3 length is 19 residues. V lost 0 bases and J lost 6; bases outside the gene matches: 18. The CDR3 protein is CASSLASVPGQGRLAEAFF. CDR3 coding DNA: TGCGCCAGCAGCTTGGCCTCAGTCCCGGGACAGGGACGGCTGGCTGAAGCTTTCTTT.

The V call is TRBV7-6, the J call TRBJ2-7; TRBD2 agrees at 7 bases. From germline, CDR1 is SGHVS and CDR2 FNYEAQ. This CDR3 spans 14 amino acids. The V and J ends lost 5 bases and 2 bases, in that order; junction bases with no gene match: 6. CDR3 sequence: CASSVREATYEQYF. In nucleotides, the CDR3 is TGTGCCAGCAGCGTACGGGAGGCAACCTACGAGCAGTACTTC.

This chain joins TRBV19 and TRBJ2-1, with D maybe TRBD2 (5 bases). CDR3 size: 16 residues. V lost 4 bases and J 1 base, leaving 14 bases between the germline ends. From germline, CDR1 is LNHDA and CDR2 SQIVND (reference sequence). The CDR3 is CASSKSGRTSYNEQFF. CDR3 sequence (DNA): TGTGCCAGTAGTAAAAGCGGTCGCACTTCCTACAATGAGCAGTTCTTC.

This clone has a single count. V is TRBV5-8 and J is TRBJ2-1, with TRBD1 as a possible D gene (6 bases). The CDR3 totals 16 residues. Trimming cost V 4 bases and J 0 bases, with 14 bases left between them. CDR1 and CDR2 (germline): SGHTS, YDEGEE. The CDR3 DNA reads as TGTGCCAGCAGCCCACAGGGCTGGGGCTCCTACAATGAGCAGTTCTTC. Translation gives CASSPQGWGSYNEQFF.

The rearrangement links TRBV5-1 to TRBJ2-1; a weak D match, TRBD2 (6 bases). V shed 6 bases and J shed 6 bases, with 10 bases lying between them. Germline V lookup: CDR1 SGHRS, CDR2 YFSETQ. This CDR3 contains 12 residues. As DNA, the CDR3 is TGCGCCAGCAAGAAGGAGGGCAATGAGCAGTTCTTC. Translating it yields CASKKEGNEQFF.

The CDR3 is CASSESGSRNQPQHF. In DNA form, the CDR3 reads TGTGCCAGCAGTGAATCGGGTAGCCGCAATCAGCCCCAGCATTTT. The chain couples TRBV6-1 to TRBJ1-5, with D unclear. Looked up from germline, CDR1 is MNHNS and CDR2 is SASEGT. The germline V and J ends were trimmed by 2 bases and 2 bases, with 10 bases remaining between them. The CDR3 runs 15 residues.

This sequence joins TRBV6-5 and TRBJ1-1; 12 positions agree with TRBD1. The CDR3 extends over 15 amino acids. After removal of 4 bases from V and 6 bases from J, the junction contained 6 bases not matched to a gene. The V gene's germline CDR1 is MNHEY and CDR2 SVGAGI. As DNA, the CDR3 is TGTGCCAGCAGTTTTCCGGGACAGGGGGCCGCTGAAGCTTTCTTT. Protein product: CASSFPGQGAAEAFF.

The chain recombines TRBV11-2 with TRBJ2-7, with D hard to call. CDR1 is SGHAT, CDR2 FQNNGV, per germline. This CDR3 region has 15 residues. V lost 4 bases and J lost 2, with 15 bases in between. CDR3 coding DNA: TGTGCCAGCAGCTCCGGTTTAAGTAGAACCTACGAGCAGTACTTC. Translation: CASSSGLSRTYEQYF. The variable domain in full, with the rest retrieved from reference TRBV11-2 and TRBJ2-7, is EAGVAQSPRYKIIEKRQSVAFWCNPISGHATLYWYQQILGQGPKLLIQFQNNGVVDDSQLPKDRFSAERLKGVDSTLKIQPAKLEDSAVYLCASSSGLSRTYEQYFGPGTRLTVT.

The chain links TRBV5-1 to TRBJ2-5, with a weak D call TRBD2 (5 bases). Trimming cost V 0 bases and J 4 bases, with 7 bases left between them. Germline V CDR1 and CDR2: SGHRS, YFSETQ. The CDR3 sequence is 13 residues long. The CDR3 region has the DNA TGCGCCAGCAGCTTGGAAAGCGGAGAGACCCAGTACTTC. Amino acid sequence: CASSLESGETQYF.

V is TRBV19 and J is TRBJ2-2; possible D gene TRBD2, 6 bases. The CDR3 covers 14 residues. V dropped 9 bases and J dropped 4 bases, with 15 bases sitting between them. Germline-derived CDR1 and CDR2 are LNHDA and SQIVND (reference sequence). DNA of the CDR3: TGTGCCAGCTCAGTTATGGGGGGCACCGGGGAGCTGTTTTTT. Translation: CASSVMGGTGELFF.

The genes are TRBV29-1 and TRBJ2-7, with TRBD1 identical over 10 bases. V was clipped by 6 bases and J by 6 bases; unmatched bases: 8. This CDR3 region has 13 residues. Germline CDR1 is SQVTM and CDR2 is ANQGSEA. In DNA form, the CDR3 reads TGCAGCGTCGCTGGGACAGGGGTTGGCGAGCAGTACTTC. It translates to CSVAGTGVGEQYF.

This clone was seen a single time. Mismatch with germline at one junction end may stem from a read error. CDR3 amino acids: CASSSPGQGSLYRKFF. The CDR3 nucleotides read TGTGCCAGCTCATCACCGGGACAGGGGTCTCTATATCGTAAGTTCTTC. This sequence joins TRBV18 and TRBJ2-1, with 10 bases identical to TRBD1. The CDR3 is 16 amino acids. Looked up from germline, CDR1 is KGHSH and CDR2 is LQKENI.

V is TRBV9 and J is TRBJ2-7, with TRBD2 matching 11 bases. Losses at the gene ends were 0 bases for V and 2 bases for J; bases not matched to a gene: 10. Germline V gene data show CDR1 as SGDLS and CDR2 as YYNGEE. This CDR3 spans 18 amino acids. The CDR3 DNA sequence: TGTGCCAGCAGCGTAGCTCAGACTAGCGGGACCCAAACCTACGAGCAGTACTTC. Translated, it gives CASSVAQTSGTQTYEQYF.

In this sample, this clone turned up once. The chain links TRBV11-2 to TRBJ2-7; possibly TRBD1 or TRBD2 for D (6 bases each). The length of the CDR3 is 14 residues. Trimming cost V 5 bases and J 2 bases, with 13 bases left between them. Germline-derived CDR1 and CDR2 are SGHAT and FQNNGV. CDR3 sequence: CASSAIGGTYEQYF. CDR3 sequence (DNA): TGTGCCAGCAGCGCGATCGGGGGCACCTACGAGCAGTACTTC.

This clone was seen once. This chain uses TRBV9 with TRBJ2-5, with D possibly called TRBD1 or TRBD2 (5 bases each). The germline V gene has CDR1 SGDLS and CDR2 YYNGEE. Trimming took off 0 bases at V and 1 base at J, with 7 bases between the two ends. The CDR3 loop spans 14 amino acids. As DNA, the CDR3 is TGTGCCAGCAGCGTAGGGGACGGCCAAGAGACCCAGTACTTC. Residues: CASSVGDGQETQYF.

J is TRBJ2-2 and V is TRBV7-7; D call uncertain. CDR3 length: 14 residues. Per the germline V gene, CDR1 is SSHAT and CDR2 is FNYEAQ (reference sequence). V dropped 5 bases and J dropped 5 bases, with 12 bases sitting between them. This chain's CDR3 is CASSPTIGTGELFF. CDR3 sequence (DNA): TGTGCCAGCAGCCCAACTATTGGGACCGGGGAGCTGTTTTTT.

This clone showed up just once. The chain recombines TRBV9 with TRBJ2-6; D gene ambiguous. CDR3 length: 15 amino acids. Germline-derived CDR1 and CDR2 are SGDLS and YYNGEE. V was clipped by 0 bases and J by 1 base, with 5 bases between them. This CDR3 reads CASSVGGSGANVLTF. The CDR3 nucleotides are TGTGCCAGCAGCGTAGGGGGATCTGGGGCCAACGTCCTGACTTTC.

The rearrangement links TRBV7-2 to TRBJ2-7; 12 bases agree with TRBD2. The trim removed 4 bases at V and 6 bases at J, leaving 7 bases unmatched. Looked up from germline, CDR1 is SGHTA and CDR2 is FQGNSA. The CDR3 extends over 15 amino acids. The CDR3 spells CASSSRTSGAAEQYF. The DNA of the CDR3 is TGTGCCAGCAGCTCCAGGACTAGCGGGGCGGCCGAGCAGTACTTC.

A single count supports this clone. CDR3 nucleotide sequence: TGTGCCTGGCGTTCGTACGCGGCCTACAATGAGCAGTTCTTC. Its protein is CAWRSYAAYNEQFF. The chain links TRBV30 to TRBJ2-1; D call uncertain. V was shortened by 5 bases and J by 2 bases, with 13 bases between the two germline ends. There are 14 residues in the CDR3. Looked up from germline, CDR1 is GTSNPN and CDR2 is SVGIG (reference sequence).

V gene TRBV15 combines with J gene TRBJ2-5; D is perhaps TRBD1 or TRBD2 (6 bases each). V was clipped by 2 bases and J by 2 bases, with 15 bases between them. Germline V gene sequence: CDR1 LNHNV, CDR2 YYDKDF (reference sequence). CDR3 length: 16 amino acids. CDR3 bases: TGTGCCACCAGCAGACCCCTAGGGGGACTTCAAGAGACCCAGTACTTC. Translated: CATSRPLGGLQETQYF. The whole variable domain, filled in from reference TRBV15 and TRBJ2-5, reads DAMVIQNPRYQVTQFGKPVTLSCSQTLNHNVMYWYQQKSSQAPKLLFHYYDKDFNNEADTPDNFQSRRPNTSFCFLDIRSPGLGDTAMYLCATSRPLGGLQETQYFGPGTRLLVL.

CDR3 loop: CASSPQLTGEETQYF. DNA for the CDR3: TGTGCCAGCAGTCCCCAACTGACAGGGGAAGAGACCCAGTACTTC. This rearrangement joins TRBV28 to TRBJ2-5, with 8 bases identical to TRBD1. Germline assignment: CDR1 MDHEN and CDR2 SYDVKM. The V segment lost 5 bases and the J segment 3 bases; nucleotides outside the gene matches: 8. The CDR3 runs 15 residues.

This clone has a single count. The chain recombines TRBV4-2 with TRBJ2-7; D remains unclear. The CDR3 spans 14 residues. In germline, CDR1 is LGHNA, CDR2 YNFKEQ. The V and J ends lost 0 bases and 6 bases respectively, with 12 bases between them. This CDR3 is CASSQDLRGREQYF. CDR3 bases: TGTGCCAGCAGCCAAGATCTTAGAGGACGCGAGCAGTACTTC.

This chain links TRBV28 with TRBJ2-5, with a possible D match to TRBD2 (6 bases). CDR3 length: 16 amino acids. Trimming left V 4 bases short and J 4 bases short, with 19 bases between. The germline V gene encodes CDR1 MDHEN and CDR2 SYDVKM. The CDR3 DNA follows: TGTGCCAGCAGTTCCCCCCGTGGAGGGCTAGGAGAGACCCAGTACTTC. Encoded protein: CASSSPRGGLGETQYF.

This clone was counted only a few times. The gene calls are TRBV7-9 and TRBJ2-3; no firm D call. CDR1 SEHNR and CDR2 FQNEAQ come from the germline V gene (reference sequence). The CDR3 runs 14 residues. Trimming stripped 3 bases from V and 7 bases from J, with 14 bases between. The CDR3 reads CASSFWSRENTQYF. Written as DNA, the CDR3 is TGTGCCAGCAGCTTCTGGTCTAGAGAGAATACGCAGTATTTT.